This TCR beta chain appears in the sequencing data of a study of cytomegalovirus exposure and HLA in healthy donors. PCR used 60 Vbeta primers and 13 Jbeta primers. Per the original methods: In a later analysis, the count reached some 73 million unique TCR beta chains, with 10 million to 14 million shared. Here immunoSEQ multiplex PCR was the method, and the copy in TCRdb shows in-frame clones only, minus some. The DNA was the basis for D and trimming; V, J and clone size are from that table. The sample has approximately 120,000 clones; around 80% are singletons. Healthy bone marrow donors made up the donors. Comments on this clone: The target antigen is unknown.

Whole-study findings and limits: For TCR beta chains, V- and J-gene trimming was later linked to a missense DCLRE1C variant. High sensitivity and specificity were reportedly achieved when the classifier diagnosed cytomegalovirus status.

This receptor was taken from a female donor in good health and CMV-seronegative. Input material: PBMCs.

CDR3 amino acids: CASSLRSYGQLNEQFF. The CDR3 nucleotides read TGTGCCAGCAGCTTACGAAGTTACGGACAGCTCAACGAGCAGTTCTTC. J is TRBJ2-1 and V is TRBV7-2, with D perhaps matching TRBD1 (6 bases). The CDR3 consists of 16 residues. In germline, CDR1 is SGHTA, CDR2 FQGNSA. Trimming left V 2 bases short and J 10 bases short, with 21 bases between.